The 28 T cell receptor beta chains in this list originate from one sample, sequenced in a study of PD-1 blockade in mismatch repair-deficient tumors. Method: immunoSEQ multiplex PCR; TCRdb's copy keeps in-frame clones and lacks some. The sample includes about 130,000 clones, more than 70% of them seen just once. The sequenced sample was peripheral blood, obtained roughly 67 weeks after starting pembrolizumab. These receptors all stem from an adult with mismatch repair-deficient cancer.

This chain links TRBV12-2 with TRBJ2-7; TRBD2, as called in the table, went unchecked against the DNA. TRBV12-2 is a recognized pseudogene. The CDR3 consists of 18 residues. CDR3 bases: TGTGCAAGTCGCTTAGCCGAGGATCGACTAGCGAATGCCTACGAGCAGTACTTC. This codes for CASRLAEDRLANAYEQYF.

The chain carries TRBV2 and TRBJ2-3; D is unclear. The V end was cut by 2 bases, the J end by 6 bases, with 6 bases between. This CDR3 is 12 amino acids long. Germline-derived CDR1 and CDR2 are SNHLY and FYNNEI. The CDR3 sequence: CASSERSDTQYF. CDR3 coding DNA: TGTGCCAGCAGTGAAAGGTCGGATACGCAGTATTTT.

The chain combines TRBV4-3 with TRBJ2-1; the match to TRBD2 covers 7 bases. This CDR3 region has 13 residues. V lost 2 bases to trimming and J lost 9 bases; unmatched junction nucleotides: 4. The germline V gene has CDR1 LGHNA and CDR2 YSLEER. The CDR3 region has the DNA TGCGCCAGCAGCCAACAATCGGGGGGTGAGCAGTTCTTC. Translating it yields CASSQQSGGEQFF.

The chain has TRBV9 and TRBJ2-7; TRBD2 matches 13 bases. CDR1 and CDR2 from the germline V gene are SGDLS and YYNGEE. Trimming removed 4 bases from V and 6 bases from J; junction bases left unmatched: 7. CDR3 length: 15 amino acids. The CDR3 is CASSSGLAGAGEQYF. CDR3 DNA sequence: TGTGCCAGCAGCTCAGGACTAGCGGGGGCCGGCGAGCAGTACTTC. The full variable domain, with the rest looked up from reference TRBV9 and TRBJ2-7, is DSGVTQTPKHLITATGQRVTLRCSPRSGDLSVYWYQQSLDQGLQFLIQYYNGEERAKGNILERFSAQQFPDLHSELNLSSLELGDSALYFCASSSGLAGAGEQYFGPGTRLTVT.

The rearrangement uses TRBV4-1 and TRBJ2-2; 9 positions agree with TRBD1. Germline V gene lookup returns CDR1 MGHRA and CDR2 YSYEKL. The V segment lost 0 bases and the J segment 4 bases; nucleotides outside the gene matches: 3. The length of the CDR3 is 16 residues. CDR3 sequence: CASSQDDRGGTGELFF. CDR3 in DNA: TGCGCCAGCAGCCAAGACGACAGGGGGGGCACCGGGGAGCTGTTTTTT.

CDR3 in DNA: TGTGCCAGCAGCTTAGTTGTTGGTTTCACAGATACGCAGTATTTT. Translated, it gives CASSLVVGFTDTQYF. This chain links TRBV7-2 with TRBJ2-3; D ambiguous. CDR1 is SGHTA, CDR2 FQGNSA, per germline. The V end was cut by 1 base, the J end by 2 bases, with 10 bases between. This CDR3 has 15 amino acids.

This chain connects TRBV27 to TRBJ2-7; D tentatively fits TRBD1 or TRBD2 (6 bases each). Germline CDR1 MNHEY, CDR2 SMNVEV (reference sequence). The CDR3 consists of 16 residues. The germline V and J ends were trimmed by 4 bases and 1 base, with 17 bases remaining between them. This chain's CDR3 is CASSSYGGTSSYEQYF. The CDR3 DNA reads TGTGCCAGCAGTTCGTACGGCGGGACATCGTCCTACGAGCAGTACTTC.

The chain couples TRBV13 to TRBJ2-1; 9 positions match TRBD1. CDR3 length equals 15 residues. V shed 6 bases and J 8 bases; nucleotides not matched to a gene: 11. Germline V gene sequence: CDR1 PRHDT, CDR2 FYEKMQ (reference sequence). CDR3 residues: CASSQAGTGFDEQFF. The CDR3 DNA follows: TGTGCCAGCAGTCAGGCCGGGACAGGGTTCGATGAGCAGTTCTTC.

The chain couples TRBV5-1 to TRBJ2-7, with 10 bases lining up with TRBD1. From germline, CDR1 is SGHRS and CDR2 YFSETQ. The ends lost 3 bases at V and 2 bases at J; junction bases unmatched: 2. The CDR3 spans 14 residues. CDR3 in amino acids: CASSYGQGAYEQYF. CDR3 nucleotide sequence: TGCGCCAGCAGCTACGGACAGGGGGCCTACGAGCAGTACTTC. Looking up the rest from reference TRBV5-1 and TRBJ2-7 gives the full variable domain: KAGVTQTPRYLIKTRGQQVTLSCSPISGHRSVSWYQQTPGQGLQFLFEYFSETQRNKGNFPGRFSGRQFSNSRSEMNVSTLELGDSALYLCASSYGQGAYEQYFGPGTRLTVT.

This chain's CDR3 is CASSFPRDRGITGELFF. CDR3 bases: TGTGCCAGCAGCTTCCCGCGGGACAGGGGTATCACCGGGGAGCTGTTTTTT. This chain joins TRBV9 and TRBJ2-2, with 10 positions matching TRBD1. With V trimmed by 4 bases and J by 4 bases, 10 bases remained unmatched. The CDR3 spans 17 residues. CDR1 and CDR2 (germline): SGDLS, YYNGEE.

CDR3 bases: TGCGCCAGCAGCCCCCGGCAGCCGGCTTACGAGCAGTACTTC. It codes for CASSPRQPAYEQYF. The V call is TRBV5-1, the J call TRBJ2-7; D uncertain. Looked up from germline, CDR1 is SGHRS and CDR2 is YFSETQ. Trimming left V 4 bases short and J 4 bases short, with 15 bases between. This CDR3 is 14 amino acids long.

This chain uses TRBV6-4 with TRBJ2-3, with 13 nucleotides matching TRBD2. The CDR3 spans 15 residues. In germline, CDR1 is MRHNA, CDR2 SNTAGT. The J segment lost 8 bases and the V segment lost 3 bases, leaving 5 bases of the junction unmatched. The CDR3 bases are TGTGCCAGCAGTGAAGGACTAGCGGGAGAGTTTACGCAGTATTTT. This encodes CASSEGLAGEFTQYF.

J is TRBJ2-2 and V is TRBV27; D gene uncertain. CDR3 length: 15 amino acids. Germline V CDR1 and CDR2: MNHEY, SMNVEV (reference sequence). V was clipped by 3 bases and J by 0 bases, with 8 bases between them. The CDR3 coding sequence is TGTGCCAGCAGTTTCTCGATTCCGAACACCGGGGAGCTGTTTTTT. The encoded protein is CASSFSIPNTGELFF.

The chain links TRBV5-4 to TRBJ2-6; D tentatively fits TRBD1 or TRBD2 (5 bases each). The CDR3 runs to 16 residues. Germline V gene data show CDR1 as SGHNT and CDR2 as YYREEE (reference sequence). Trimming removed 2 bases from V and 0 bases from J, with 9 bases in between. CDR3 amino acids: CASSLAGASGANVLTF. In DNA form, the CDR3 reads TGTGCCAGCAGCTTAGCCGGGGCCTCTGGGGCCAACGTCCTGACTTTC.

The chain is built from TRBV28 and TRBJ2-2; 9 positions agree with TRBD1. CDR3 length: 16 residues. V lost 5 bases to trimming and J lost 1 base; unmatched junction nucleotides: 5. Germline CDR1 is MDHEN and CDR2 is SYDVKM. CDR3 nucleotides: TGTGCCAGCAGTCTGGGGGGACAGGGGAACACCGGGGAGCTGTTTTTT. It codes for CASSLGGQGNTGELFF.

The genes are TRBV4-3 and TRBJ1-1, with D perhaps TRBD1 (6 bases). The CDR3 totals 17 residues. CDR1 is LGHNA and CDR2 is YSLEER in the germline V gene. Trimming took off 1 base at V and 0 bases at J, with 15 bases between the two ends. CDR3 protein: CASSQVPPGHMNTEAFF. CDR3 sequence (DNA): TGCGCCAGCAGCCAAGTCCCACCGGGACATATGAACACTGAAGCTTTCTTT.

The chain joins TRBV6-5 to TRBJ1-5, with D possibly being TRBD1 (5 bases). Germline V gene lookup returns CDR1 MNHEY and CDR2 SVGAGI. This CDR3 spans 11 amino acids. Trimming stripped 8 bases from V and 3 bases from J, with 5 bases between. In nucleotides, the CDR3 is TGTGCCAGCGGGGCCAATCAGCCCCAGCATTTT. It yields the protein CASGANQPQHF.

V usage is TRBV19 and J usage is TRBJ2-1; a possible D gene is TRBD2 (6 bases). This CDR3 contains 15 residues. Germline loops: CDR1 LNHDA, CDR2 SQIVND (reference sequence). Trimming pared 6 bases from V and 4 bases from J, leaving 16 bases between. CDR3 DNA sequence: TGTGCCAGTAGCGATCTACGCGGGGCTTACAATGAGCAGTTCTTC. Its protein is CASSDLRGAYNEQFF.

The V call is TRBV29-1, the J call TRBJ2-2; D uncertain. The CDR3 runs to 12 residues. The V gene lost 3 bases and the J gene lost 5 bases, with 7 bases spanning the gap. The V gene's germline CDR1 is SQVTM and CDR2 ANQGSEA. As DNA, the CDR3 is TGCAGCGTTGACGGAACAACCGGGGAGCTGTTTTTT. Translating it yields CSVDGTTGELFF.

This clone was counted between two and nine times. The V gene is TRBV6-4, the J gene TRBJ2-2; 8 bases fit TRBD2. This CDR3 comprises 13 residues. Germline loops: CDR1 MRHNA, CDR2 SNTAGT. V trimming: 6 bases; J trimming: 3 bases; junction bases outside the gene matches: 0. The CDR3 region has the DNA TGTGCCAGCAGCGGGAGGGACACCGGGGAGCTGTTTTTT. It codes for CASSGRDTGELFF.

This clone has just one count. The V call is TRBV11-2, the J call TRBJ2-7, with no clear D. CDR1 is SGHAT and CDR2 is FQNNGV in the germline V gene. V was cut by 2 bases and J by 2 bases, with 10 bases left in between. The CDR3 contains 14 residues. DNA for the CDR3: TGTGCCAGCAGCTTAAACCGAAGGCCCTACGAGCAGTACTTC. Its protein product is CASSLNRRPYEQYF.

The chain's CDR3 is CAISERGVYEQYF. CDR3 DNA: TGTGCCATCAGTGAGCGCGGGGTCTACGAGCAGTACTTC. V is TRBV10-3 and J is TRBJ2-7; D is perhaps TRBD2 (6 bases). V lost 2 bases and J lost 3, with 8 bases in between. CDR1 is ENHRY and CDR2 is SYGVKD in the germline V gene. The CDR3 contains 13 residues.

The chain couples TRBV9 to TRBJ1-4, with 10 bases identical to TRBD1. With V trimmed by 0 bases and J by 8 bases, 1 base remained unmatched. The CDR3 runs to 14 residues. Germline loops: CDR1 SGDLS, CDR2 YYNGEE. Here the CDR3 reads CASSVGTGGEKLFF. The CDR3 DNA follows: TGTGCCAGCAGCGTAGGGACAGGGGGAGAAAAACTGTTTTTT.

The chain links TRBV19 to TRBJ1-3; D remains ambiguous. The CDR3 loop spans 14 amino acids. V was trimmed by 4 bases and J by 4 bases, leaving 11 bases between them. In germline, CDR1 is LNHDA, CDR2 SQIVND (reference sequence). In DNA form, the CDR3 reads TGTGCCAGTAGTACAACAAGCTCAGGAAACACCATATATTTT. Its protein is CASSTTSSGNTIYF.

The chain combines TRBV2 with TRBJ1-1; TRBD1 is a possible D gene (5 bases). Germline V gives CDR1 SNHLY, CDR2 FYNNEI. There are 12 residues in the CDR3. Trimming pared 7 bases from V and 11 bases from J, leaving 17 bases between. The CDR3: CASMQGSMWAFF. In DNA form, the CDR3 reads TGTGCCAGCATGCAGGGCAGTATGTGGGCTTTCTTT.

V gene TRBV7-9 combines with J gene TRBJ2-5; 7 bases map to TRBD2. The germline V gene encodes CDR1 SEHNR and CDR2 FQNEAQ (reference sequence). The V gene end was trimmed by 6 bases and the J gene end by 0 bases; junction bases not matched to a gene: 4. CDR3 size: 14 residues. The CDR3 region is CASRKAGHQETQYF. The CDR3 coding sequence is TGTGCCAGCAGAAAAGCGGGACACCAAGAGACCCAGTACTTC.

This chain links TRBV7-2 with TRBJ1-1; D gene uncertain. The V end was cut by 5 bases, the J end by 1 base, with 11 bases between. This CDR3 spans 14 amino acids. CDR1 and CDR2 from the germline V gene are SGHTA and FQGNSA. The CDR3 region is CASSRSSRNTEAFF. CDR3 DNA sequence: TGTGCCAGCAGCCGCTCTAGTAGGAACACTGAAGCTTTCTTT.

This clone was detected only a few times. This rearrangement joins TRBV7-3 to TRBJ2-2; 7 nucleotides line up with TRBD2. CDR3 length: 17 amino acids. Germline loops: CDR1 SGHTA, CDR2 FQGTGA. V shed 5 bases, J shed 2 bases, and the junction held 11 bases outside the gene matches. In DNA form, the CDR3 reads TGTGCCAGCAGCCATAGTCCTAGCGGTTCAAACACCGGGGAGCTGTTTTTT. Translating gives CASSHSPSGSNTGELFF.